This TCR beta chain was obtained from a study of spatial heterogeneity in lung cancer. Looking at the study overall: Detection consistently yielded more beta chains than alpha chains.

Noted time point: sample taken at primary tumor resection. The study sequenced unsorted whole RNA from tumor, nontumor lung or frozen PBMC. A total of fewer than 80 untreated early-stage non-small cell lung cancer patients served as donors. The CDR3 loop spans 13 amino acids. The ends lost 3 bases at V and 5 bases at J; junction bases unmatched: 4. Germline V lookup: CDR1 DFQATT, CDR2 SNEGSKA (reference sequence). In TCRdb, the 5' RACE reads were re-called with MiXCR into one record per CDR3 protein. The data contain more than 85,000 distinct CDR3 sequences, roughly 9.5% of them seen just once; the ten biggest clones take up roughly 7.2%. This clonotype occurred a few times.

This sequence originates from a male donor with early-stage non-small cell lung cancer. This chain joins TRBV20-1 and TRBJ2-3; 8 bases match TRBD2. The input for sequencing was PBMCs, taken at surgery. The CDR3 is CSASPGGEDTQYF. CDR3 bases: TGCAGTGCTAGTCCCGGGGGGGAAGATACGCAGTATTTT.